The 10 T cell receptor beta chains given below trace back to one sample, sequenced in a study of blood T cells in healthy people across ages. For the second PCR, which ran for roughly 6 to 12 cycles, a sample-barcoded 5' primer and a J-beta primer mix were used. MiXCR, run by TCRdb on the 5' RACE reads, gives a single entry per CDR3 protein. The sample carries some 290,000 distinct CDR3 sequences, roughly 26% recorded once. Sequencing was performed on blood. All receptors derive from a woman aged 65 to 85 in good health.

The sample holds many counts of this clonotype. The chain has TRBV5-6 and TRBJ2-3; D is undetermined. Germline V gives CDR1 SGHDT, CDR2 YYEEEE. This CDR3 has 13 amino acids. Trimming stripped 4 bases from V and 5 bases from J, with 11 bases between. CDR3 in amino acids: CASSQAAGDTQYF. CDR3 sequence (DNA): TGTGCCAGCAGCCAAGCCGCAGGAGATACGCAGTATTTT.

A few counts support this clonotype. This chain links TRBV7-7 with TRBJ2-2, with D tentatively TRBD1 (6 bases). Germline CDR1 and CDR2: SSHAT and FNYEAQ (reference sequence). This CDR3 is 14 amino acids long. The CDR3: CASGAQGIPGELFF. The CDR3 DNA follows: TGTGCTTCAGGGGCCCAGGGAATTCCCGGGGAGCTGTTTTTT.

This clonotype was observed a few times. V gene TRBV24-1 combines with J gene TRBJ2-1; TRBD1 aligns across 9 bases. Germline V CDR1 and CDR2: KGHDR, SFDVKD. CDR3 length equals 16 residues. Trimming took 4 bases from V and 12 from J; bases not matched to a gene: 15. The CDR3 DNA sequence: TGTGCCACCAGTGAGCAGGGACAGGGCCCCCGGATTCCGCAGTTCTTC. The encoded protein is CATSEQGQGPRIPQFF.

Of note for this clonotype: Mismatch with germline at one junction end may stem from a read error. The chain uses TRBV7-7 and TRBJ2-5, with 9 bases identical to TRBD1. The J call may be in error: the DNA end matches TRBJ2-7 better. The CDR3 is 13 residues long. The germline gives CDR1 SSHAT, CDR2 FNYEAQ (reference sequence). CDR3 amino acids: CASSPDRGDEQYF. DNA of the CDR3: TGTGCTAGCAGCCCCGACAGGGGGGACGAGCAGTACTTC.

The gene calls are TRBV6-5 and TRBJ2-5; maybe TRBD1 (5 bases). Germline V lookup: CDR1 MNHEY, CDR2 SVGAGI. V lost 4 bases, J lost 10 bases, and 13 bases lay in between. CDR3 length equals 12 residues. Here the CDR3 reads CASSFLKGDQYF. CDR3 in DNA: TGTGCCAGCAGTTTTCTGAAAGGGGACCAGTACTTC.

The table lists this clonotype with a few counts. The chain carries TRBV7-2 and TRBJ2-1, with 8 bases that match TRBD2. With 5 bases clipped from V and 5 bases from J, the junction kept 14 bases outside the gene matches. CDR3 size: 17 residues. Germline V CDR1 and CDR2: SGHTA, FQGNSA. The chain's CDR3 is CASSKYPRTSSNNEQFF. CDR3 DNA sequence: TGTGCCAGCAGCAAATACCCTCGGACTAGCTCGAACAATGAGCAGTTCTTC.

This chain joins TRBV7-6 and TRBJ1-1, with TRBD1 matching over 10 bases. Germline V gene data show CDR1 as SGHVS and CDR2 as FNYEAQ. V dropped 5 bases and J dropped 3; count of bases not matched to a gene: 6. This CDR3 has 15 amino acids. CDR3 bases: TGTGCCAGCAGCAGAGGACAGGGGGGGTACACTGAAGCTTTCTTT. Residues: CASSRGQGGYTEAFF.

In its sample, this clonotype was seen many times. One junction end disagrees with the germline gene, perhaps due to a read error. CDR3 coding DNA: TGTGCCAGCAGTCTAGCGGGAGGGGGAAACATTCAGTACTTC. Protein: CASSLAGGGNIQYF. The rearrangement links TRBV12-3 or TRBV12-4 to TRBJ2-4; the match to TRBD2 covers 12 bases. This CDR3 spans 14 amino acids.

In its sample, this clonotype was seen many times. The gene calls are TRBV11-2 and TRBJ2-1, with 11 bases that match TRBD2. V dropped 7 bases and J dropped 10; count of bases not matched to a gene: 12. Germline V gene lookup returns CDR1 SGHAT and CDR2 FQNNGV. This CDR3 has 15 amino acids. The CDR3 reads CASNRIGSSGGEQFF. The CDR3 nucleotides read TGTGCCAGCAACCGAATCGGATCTAGCGGGGGGGAGCAGTTCTTC.

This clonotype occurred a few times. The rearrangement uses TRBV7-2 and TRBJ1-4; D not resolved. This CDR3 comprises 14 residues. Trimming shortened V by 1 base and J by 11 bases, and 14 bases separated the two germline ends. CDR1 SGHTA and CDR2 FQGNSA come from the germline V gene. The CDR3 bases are TGTGCCAGCAGCTTAGATTCGCCCCCTGGTAAACTGTTTTTT. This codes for CASSLDSPPGKLFF.